A single sample is the source of the 16 T cell receptor beta chains below, sequenced in a study of molecular identifiers for immune sequencing clone quantification. TCRdb independently ran MiXCR on the PCR reads; one entry per CDR3 protein. The repertoire includes about 640,000 distinct CDR3 sequences, just under 20% of them detected once, and around 0.9% sits in the top ten. The sample consisted of naive CD8+ T cells from blood, with Jurkat cell RNA spiked in. Stated subset: FACS-sorted CD8+CD4-CCR7+CD45RA+ naive T cells. These receptors were taken from a human donor in good health. Some libraries in this study had Jurkat cell RNA spiked in.

In the case of this clonotype: One end of the junction is discordant with germline, which a read error may explain. V is TRBV7-2 and J is TRBJ2-5; D remains unclear. The CDR3 extends over 15 amino acids. The germline gives CDR1 SGHTA, CDR2 FQGNSA. The CDR3: CASSLGNGWQETRYF. As DNA, the CDR3 is TGTGCCAGCAGCTTAGGTAACGGCTGGCAAGAGACCCGGTACTTC.

This clonotype was seen at least ten times. This sequence joins TRBV7-6 and TRBJ2-2, with D possibly being TRBD1 (6 bases). Germline assignment: CDR1 SGHVS and CDR2 FNYEAQ. The CDR3 has 14 amino acids. Trimming removed 5 bases from V and 6 bases from J, with 13 bases in between. The CDR3 nucleotides read TGTGCCAGCAGCCACGGAAACAGGGCCGGGGAGCTGTTTTTT. This codes for CASSHGNRAGELFF. Together with reference TRBV7-6 and TRBJ2-2, the CDR3 gives the full variable domain: GAGVSQSPRYKVTKRGQDVALRCDPISGHVSLYWYRQALGQGPEFLTYFNYEAQQDKSGLPNDRFSAERPEGSISTLTIQRTEQRDSAMYRCASSHGNRAGELFFGEGSRLTVL.

This clonotype was counted between two and nine times. The gene calls are TRBV7-2 and TRBJ1-6; D gene uncertain. Germline values: CDR1 SGHTA, CDR2 FQGNSA. The CDR3 spans 18 residues. The V end lost 4 bases, the J end lost 0 bases, and 16 bases lay between the germline ends. The CDR3: CASSSGKTSSSYNSPLHF. The DNA of the CDR3 is TGTGCCAGCAGCTCTGGGAAGACATCGAGCTCCTATAATTCACCCCTCCACTTT. Based on the CDR3 plus reference TRBV7-2 and TRBJ1-6, the full variable domain is GAGVSQSPSNKVTEKGKDVELRCDPISGHTALYWYRQSLGQGLEFLIYFQGNSAPDKSGLPSDRFSAERTGGSVSTLTIQRTQQEDSAVYLCASSSGKTSSSYNSPLHFGNGTRLTVT.

This clonotype was seen only a few times. The rearrangement uses TRBV12-3 or TRBV12-4 and TRBJ2-7, with D perhaps matching TRBD1 (6 bases). The CDR3 length is 16 residues. V was shortened by 6 bases and J by 2 bases, with 20 bases between the two germline ends. CDR3 coding DNA: TGTGCCAGCAGCTCATACCTCCGGGACAAGACCTACGAGCAGTACTTC. Protein: CASSSYLRDKTYEQYF.

The CDR3 sequence: CASSTTGGSINEQYF. The CDR3 bases are TGTGCCAGCAGTACAACAGGGGGCTCTATCAACGAGCAGTACTTC. This chain uses TRBV27 with TRBJ2-7; 9 nucleotides line up with TRBD1. CDR3 size: 15 residues. Germline V gene sequence: CDR1 MNHEY, CDR2 SMNVEV (reference sequence). V gave up 5 bases and J gave up 5 bases; unmatched junction bases: 10.

In this sample, this clonotype turned up many times. The chain recombines TRBV7-9 with TRBJ1-1, with D unresolved. Per the germline V gene, CDR1 is SEHNR and CDR2 is FQNEAQ (reference sequence). The CDR3 covers 11 residues. Trimming stripped 3 bases from V and 7 bases from J, with 6 bases between. The CDR3, as DNA: TGTGCCAGCAGCTTGGAGTATGAAGCTTTCTTT. As protein: CASSLEYEAFF.

With respect to this clonotype: A much larger clonotype is one base distant, so this may be a read error. The genes are TRBV6-2 or TRBV6-3 and TRBJ1-1; a possible D gene is TRBD1 (6 bases). Germline CDR1 MNHEY, CDR2 SVGEGT. Trimming took 8 bases from V and 5 from J, leaving 21 bases between them. The CDR3 has 15 residues. CDR3 sequence reads: CASSLAAGVRTEAFF. The DNA of the CDR3 is TGTGCCAGCTCTCTGGCGGCAGGGGTGCGGACTGAAGCTTTCTTT.

This clonotype was seen ten or more times. J is TRBJ1-1 and V is TRBV12-3 or TRBV12-4, with 9 bases identical to TRBD1. The CDR3 extends over 15 amino acids. V lost 5 bases to trimming and J lost 3 bases; unmatched junction nucleotides: 7. The CDR3 loop reads CASSKRGTGYTEAFF. The DNA for the CDR3 is TGTGCCAGCAGTAAAAGGGGGACAGGGTACACTGAAGCTTTCTTT.

With regard to this clonotype: A clone one base away is much larger, so this may be a read error. The chain links TRBV7-9 to TRBJ1-1; 10 nucleotides match TRBD1. CDR1 is SEHNR and CDR2 is FQNEAQ in the germline V gene (reference sequence). The CDR3 has 15 residues. The CDR3 DNA reads as TGTGCCAGCACCTTAAACCCGGGACAGGGGACGGAAGCTTTCTTT. Its protein product is CASTLNPGQGTEAFF. The entire variable domain, with the rest obtained from reference TRBV7-9 and TRBJ1-1, is as follows: DTGVSQNPRHKITKRGQNVTFRCDPISEHNRLYWYRQTLGQGPEFLTYFQNEAQLEKSRLLSDRFSAERPKGSFSTLEIQRTEQGDSAMYLCASTLNPGQGTEAFFGQGTRLTVV.

This clonotype was seen only a few times. The J gene is TRBJ2-7, the V gene TRBV4-3; D uncertain. Trimming removed 0 bases from V and 1 base from J, with 10 bases in between. Looked up from germline, CDR1 is LGHNA and CDR2 is YSLEER. The CDR3 runs to 15 residues. The chain's CDR3 is CASSQEGSESYEQYF. The CDR3 nucleotides are TGCGCCAGCAGCCAAGAGGGCAGCGAATCCTACGAGCAGTACTTC.

This clonotype was observed once. One end of the junction does not line up with germline, which may come from a read error. This rearrangement joins TRBV30 to TRBJ1-1; the D gene is possibly TRBD1 (5 bases). The CDR3 consists of 16 residues. Germline-derived CDR1 and CDR2 are GTSNPN and SVGIG (reference sequence). The CDR3 reads CAWMSRVNILGTEASF. In DNA, the CDR3 is TGTGCCTGGATGTCCAGGGTCAATATCCTAGGCACTGAAGCTTCCTTT.

The V call is TRBV6-1, the J call TRBJ2-7; either TRBD1 or TRBD2 may fit D (5 bases each). This CDR3 is 15 amino acids long. With 5 bases removed from V and 2 bases from J, the gap between germline ends came to 16 bases. Germline lookup yields CDR1 MNHNS and CDR2 SASEGT. DNA of the CDR3: TGTGCCAGCAGTCTGGAGGAAGCAGGGACCTACGAGCAGTACTTC. Protein sequence: CASSLEEAGTYEQYF.

This clonotype was observed at least ten times. The chain recombines TRBV6-1 with TRBJ2-7, with D unresolved. There are 10 residues in the CDR3. CDR1 MNHNS and CDR2 SASEGT come from the germline V gene. The germline V and J ends were trimmed by 8 bases and 3 bases, with 5 bases remaining between them. In DNA, the CDR3 is TGTGCCAGCCACAGCTACGAGCAGTACTTC. As protein: CASHSYEQYF.

V usage is TRBV27 and J usage is TRBJ1-1; D ambiguous. Trimming pared 2 bases from V and 2 bases from J, leaving 15 bases between. The CDR3 has 16 residues. Germline lookup yields CDR1 MNHEY and CDR2 SMNVEV (reference sequence). For the CDR3, the DNA is TGTGCCAGCAGTTTAGTCACGTTTGGAACCAACACTGAAGCTTTCTTT. Translated: CASSLVTFGTNTEAFF.

This clonotype was counted ten times or more. This chain uses TRBV7-9 with TRBJ2-1, with 8 bases identical to TRBD2. CDR3 size: 11 residues. V lost 6 bases to trimming and J lost 12 bases; unmatched junction nucleotides: 4. CDR1 and CDR2 from the germline V gene are SEHNR and FQNEAQ (reference sequence). CDR3: CASSPAGGQFF. The DNA of the CDR3 is TGTGCCAGCAGTCCCGCGGGAGGGCAGTTCTTC.

This clonotype was picked up a small number of times. The V call is TRBV20-1, the J call TRBJ2-3; 10 bases map to TRBD2. Unmatched junction bases numbered 6, after V lost 3 bases and J lost 3 bases. This CDR3 has 15 residues. The germline CDR1 and CDR2 sequences are DFQATT and SNEGSKA (reference sequence). The CDR3 nucleotides read TGCAGTGCTAGGCAGCGGGAGGGTAGAACAGATACGCAGTATTTT. This sequence encodes CSARQREGRTDTQYF.